Listed here is a single TCR beta chain. Its target is not known. The data belong to a study of cytomegalovirus exposure and HLA in healthy donors. Study-wide context: Among roughly 190 million T cells, an earlier analysis found about 100 million unique TCR beta sequences.

PCR primers comprised 60 Vbeta and 13 Jbeta primers. Sequenced by immunoSEQ multiplex PCR; TCRdb stores in-frame clones only, minus some. The profile shows 100,000 or so clones, roughly three quarters of them singletons. V was trimmed by 5 bases and J by 2 bases, leaving 8 bases between them. The length of the CDR3 is 12 residues. Germline V gene sequence: CDR1 SGDLS, CDR2 YYNGEE. Study-wide points: About 87% or about 30% of the time was how often most TCR beta V segments were productive, according to an earlier analysis. Rare sequences made up most TCRs, while some public TCRs were found in many donors. Most CMV-associated TCR beta chains appeared HLA-restricted in a later analysis.

The clonotype comes from a man in his forties in good health and CMV-seronegative. Sequenced input: PBMCs. The chain is built from TRBV9 and TRBJ2-7, with D unclear. DNA of the CDR3: TGTGCCAGCAGTCCTTCCCCCTACGAGCAGTACTTC. Residues: CASSPSPYEQYF.